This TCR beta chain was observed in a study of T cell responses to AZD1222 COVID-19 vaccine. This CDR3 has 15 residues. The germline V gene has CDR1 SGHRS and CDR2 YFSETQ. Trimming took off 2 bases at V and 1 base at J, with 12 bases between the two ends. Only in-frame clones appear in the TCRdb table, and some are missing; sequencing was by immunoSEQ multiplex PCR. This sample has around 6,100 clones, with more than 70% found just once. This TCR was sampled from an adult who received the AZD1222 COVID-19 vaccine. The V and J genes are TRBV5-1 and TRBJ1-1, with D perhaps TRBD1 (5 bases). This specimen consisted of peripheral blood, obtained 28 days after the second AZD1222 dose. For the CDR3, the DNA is TGCGCCAGCAGCTTCGCAGGGTTGGGGAACACTGAAGCTTTCTTT. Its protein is CASSFAGLGNTEAFF.